A selection of T cell receptor beta chains follows, all from one sample in a study of cytotoxic CD8 clonotypes in ibrutinib-treated CLL. Clones were read by immunoSEQ multiplex PCR, and TCRdb kept only the in-frame ones, dropping some. Here the sample spans roughly 200,000 clones, about 72% being singletons. The sample here was PBMCs, taken after 24 months of ibrutinib treatment. These receptor sequences come from a human donor with chronic lymphocytic leukemia. The CDR3 runs from the conserved cysteine through the conserved F or W. The order of the fields is clone size, D gene, J gene, V gene, CDR3 protein, CDR3 DNA. The D gene is left open where the match is weak. Clone size is not always given. Where it is, it says once, few, many or a class for expanded clones.

>NA|TRBD2|TRBJ2-1|TRBV18
CASSPSGSGGNEQFF
TGTGCCAGCTCACCTAGCGGGAGCGGGGGGAATGAGCAGTTCTTC
>NA|NA|TRBJ2-7|TRBV5-4
CASSLPGVSSYEQYF
TGTGCCAGCAGCTTACCGGGGGTGAGCTCCTACGAGCAGTACTTC
>once|NA|TRBJ2-2|TRBV7-7
CASSSSTGELFF
TGTGCCAGCAGCTCCAGTACCGGGGAGCTGTTTTTT
>few|TRBD2|TRBJ2-2|TRBV10-1
CASSPRLAVMGAGELFF
TGCGCCAGCAGTCCAAGGCTAGCGGTGATGGGGGCCGGGGAGCTGTTTTTT
>NA|TRBD1|TRBJ2-7|TRBV29-1
CSVVSRQGSYEQYF
TGCAGCGTCGTTTCAAGACAGGGGTCCTACGAGCAGTACTTC
>once|NA|TRBJ1-1|TRBV2
CASGSGISEAFF
TGTGCCAGTGGATCAGGGATCTCTGAAGCTTTCTTT
>NA|NA|TRBJ1-2|TRBV4-2
CASSPTPDRNYGYTF
TGTGCCAGCAGCCCCACCCCCGACAGAAACTATGGCTACACCTTC
>NA|TRBD2|TRBJ2-1|TRBV30
CAWSLRRGGRVNEQFF
TGTGCCTGGAGCCTAAGACGGGGGGGTCGGGTGAATGAGCAGTTCTTC
>NA|NA|TRBJ2-7|TRBV2
CATRSDTYEQYF
TGTGCCACCCGCAGCGATACCTACGAGCAGTACTTC
>NA|TRBD2|TRBJ2-7|TRBV5-1
CASSPGLAGSYEQYF
TGCGCCAGCAGCCCGGGACTAGCGGGATCCTACGAGCAGTACTTC
>NA|TRBD2|TRBJ2-2|TRBV7-3
CASSRDSGRATGELFF
TGTGCCAGCAGCCGAGATAGCGGGAGGGCCACCGGGGAGCTGTTTTTT
>few|TRBD1|TRBJ1-4|TRBV7-2
CASSSAMTGVGEKLFF
TGTGCCAGCAGCTCCGCAATGACAGGGGTCGGGGAAAAACTGTTTTTT
>NA|TRBD1|TRBJ2-2|TRBV11-2
CASSLPSSGGAGELFF
TGTGCCAGCAGCTTACCATCCTCAGGGGGCGCCGGGGAGCTGTTTTTT
>once|NA|TRBJ2-7|TRBV7-2
CASSGGLAAAGYEQYF
TGTGCCAGCAGCGGGGGGCTAGCGGCGGCTGGATACGAGCAGTACTTC
>NA|NA|TRBJ2-1|TRBV9
CASSVGASSYNEQFF
TGTGCCAGCAGCGTAGGCGCGAGCTCCTACAATGAGCAGTTCTTC
>NA|TRBD2|TRBJ2-1|TRBV10-1
CASSDSTSGYNEQFF
TGCGCCAGCAGTGATTCGACTAGCGGTTACAATGAGCAGTTCTTC
>few|NA|TRBJ1-2|TRBV4-1
CASSQDRGSYGYTF
TGCGCCAGCAGCCAAGACAGGGGATCCTATGGCTACACCTTC
>NA|NA|TRBJ2-5|TRBV4-3
CASSQWPQETQYF
TGCGCCAGCAGCCAATGGCCGCAAGAGACCCAGTACTTC
>NA|NA|TRBJ2-4|TRBV7-9
CASSLGWGVSKNIQYF
TGTGCCAGCAGCTTAGGATGGGGGGTTTCCAAAAACATTCAGTACTTC
>NA|TRBD2|TRBJ2-3|TRBV15
CATSRGLAGVPDTQYF
TGTGCCACCAGCAGAGGACTAGCGGGAGTTCCAGATACGCAGTATTTT
>NA|TRBD2|TRBJ2-7|TRBV9
CASSVGSSGSSYEQYF
TGTGCCAGCAGCGTAGGGTCTAGCGGGAGCTCCTACGAGCAGTACTTC
>NA|NA|TRBJ2-4|TRBV7-2
CASSLRPGLVDIQYF
TGTGCCAGCAGCTTACGCCCCGGTCTCGTCGACATTCAGTACTTC
>NA|TRBD1|TRBJ1-1|TRBV28
CASSSGQGGHTEAFF
TGTGCCAGCAGTTCGGGACAGGGTGGGCACACTGAAGCTTTCTTT
>NA|NA|TRBJ1-5|TRBV30
CAWSGLTSNQPQHF
TGTGCCTGGAGTGGACTGACTAGCAATCAGCCCCAGCATTTT
>NA|TRBD2|TRBJ2-1|TRBV11-2
CASSPTASGSGSYNEQFF
TGTGCCAGCAGCCCGACGGCTAGCGGGAGTGGCTCCTACAATGAGCAGTTCTTC
>once|NA|TRBJ2-7|TRBV19
CASRERGQNYEQYF
TGTGCCAGTAGAGAACGTGGACAGAACTACGAGCAGTACTTC
>NA|NA|TRBJ2-7|TRBV11-2
CASSRTPIADYEQYF
TGTGCCAGCAGCCGCACCCCCATAGCGGACTACGAGCAGTACTTC
>NA|TRBD1|TRBJ2-1|TRBV6-6
CASSRQGAAYNEQFF
TGTGCCAGCAGTCGTCAGGGGGCGGCCTACAATGAGCAGTTCTTC
>NA|NA|TRBJ1-1|TRBV2
CASSEYTEAFF
TGTGCCAGCAGTGAATACACTGAAGCTTTCTTT
>NA|TRBD1|TRBJ2-1|TRBV19
CASSKVRGRTGDNEQFF
TGTGCCAGTAGTAAGGTCAGGGGGCGCACCGGGGACAATGAGCAGTTCTTC
>once|NA|TRBJ2-7|TRBV14
CASSQFGLLSYEQYF
TGTGCCAGCAGCCAATTTGGACTCCTCTCCTACGAGCAGTACTTC
>NA|NA|TRBJ2-1|TRBV30
CAWSGSPGAYNEQFF
TGTGCCTGGAGTGGGTCTCCGGGGGCCTACAATGAGCAGTTCTTC
>NA|TRBD1|TRBJ1-4|TRBV28
CASRHTYRGPKLFF
TGTGCCAGCAGACATACTTACAGGGGGCCAAAACTGTTTTTT
>NA|TRBD2|TRBJ2-7|TRBV29-1
CSVEDGAGDDEQYF
TGCAGCGTTGAAGACGGAGCGGGAGACGACGAGCAGTACTTC
>NA|TRBD2|TRBJ2-1|TRBV9
CASSGLLAGSYNEQFF
TGTGCCAGCAGCGGGCTACTAGCGGGCTCCTACAATGAGCAGTTCTTC
>NA|TRBD2|TRBJ2-5|TRBV29-1
CSVDPGGRETQYF
TGCAGCGTTGACCCGGGGGGGCGAGAGACCCAGTACTTC
>few|NA|TRBJ2-7|TRBV11-1
CASSLTSYEQYF
TGTGCCAGCAGCTTAACCTCCTACGAGCAGTACTTC
>NA|TRBD1|TRBJ1-2|TRBV29-1
CSATGGGYTF
TGCAGCGCGACAGGGGGTGGCTACACCTTC
>NA|TRBD1|TRBJ1-2|TRBV6-5
CASSYRTGRGGGYTF
TGTGCCAGCAGTTACCGGACAGGCAGGGGTGGTGGCTACACCTTC
>NA|TRBD2|TRBJ2-1|TRBV29-1
CSVAKGLASNEQFF
TGCAGCGTTGCTAAGGGACTAGCATCCAATGAGCAGTTCTTC
>NA|NA|TRBJ2-7|TRBV9
CASSVGPSDYEQYF
TGTGCCAGCAGCGTAGGTCCTAGCGACTACGAGCAGTACTTC
>NA|NA|TRBJ1-5|TRBV28
CASSRSNQPQHF
TGTGCCAGCAGTCGTAGCAATCAGCCCCAGCATTTT
>NA|NA|TRBJ2-7|TRBV4-3
CASSHRAGQVREQYF
TGCGCCAGCAGCCACCGGGCGGGGCAGGTCCGCGAGCAGTACTTC